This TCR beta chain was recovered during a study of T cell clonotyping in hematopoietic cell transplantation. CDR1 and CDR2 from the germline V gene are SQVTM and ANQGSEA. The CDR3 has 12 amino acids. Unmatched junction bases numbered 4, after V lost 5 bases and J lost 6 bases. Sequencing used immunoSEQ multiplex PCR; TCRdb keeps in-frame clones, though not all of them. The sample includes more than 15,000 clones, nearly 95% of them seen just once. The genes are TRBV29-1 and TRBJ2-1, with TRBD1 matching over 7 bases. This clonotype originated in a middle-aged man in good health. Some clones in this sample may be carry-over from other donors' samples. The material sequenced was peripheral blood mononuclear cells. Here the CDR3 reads CSVRDSRNEQFF. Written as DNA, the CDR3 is TGCAGCGTTAGGGACAGCCGCAATGAGCAGTTCTTC.